The present TCR beta chain was sequenced within a study of blood T cell repertoires in COVID-19 (dated by TCRdb to about 2020). Regarding the complete study: Collaborator samples came from the United States, Italy and Spain and covered acute and convalescent phases of COVID-19. The prospective study material was composed of cDNA or gDNA derived from T cells, B-cell-depleted T cells, or PBMCs. Deeply sampled blood TCRbeta repertoires from subjects exposed to, actively infected with, or recovered from COVID-19 were included in the dataset. The repertoires were released in a freely available public database meant as a resource for research on the immune response to SARS-CoV-2. Samples were obtained from the ongoing ImmuneRACE study (first 160 participants) and from some 1,200 subjects provided by 6 global collaborators. A de-identified subject ID, COVID-19 status, age in years and sex were almost always included in the sample metadata. HLA class I and class II types, where available, came from metadata supplied by the sample provider rather than from assay-based typing. Findings and caveats that apply to the study as a whole: Clinical and demographic metadata were provided uncurated, with the amount varying by source and participant.

Enrolling through a virtual design, the prospective study's participants ranged in age from roughly 18 to 90 years and lived across around 25 United States geographic areas. In the prospective study, participants were assigned to cohorts based on the clinical history participants reported in a screening survey and a study questionnaire. In the prospective study, mobile phlebotomists collected whole blood, serum and a nasopharyngeal or oropharyngeal swab from each participant. Prospective study participants could optionally give additional blood draws and questionnaires over an approximately two-month period. Before DNA extraction, prospective study blood samples were shipped either frozen or at room temperature. On this clone itself: The antigen this receptor binds is unknown. The input lacks base qualities; no much larger clone sits a single base away.

TCRbeta CDR3 regions were amplified from genomic DNA using the immunoSEQ Assay, a bias-controlled multiplex PCR. The source study handled its data this way. The number of nucleated cells in each sample was estimated from the amplification of reference gene primers within the assay. To quantify the absolute abundance of each unique TCRbeta CDR3 rearrangement, sequence reads were collapsed and filtered. For each sample, productive Simpson clonality was calculated as the square root of Simpson's diversity index over productive rearrangements. What TCRdb holds here is the immuneACCESS table cut down to in-frame rearrangements. Part of the clones is not present; checked against another copy, under half of the missing clones reflect an unresolved V gene, and the others are unexplained. V, J and clone size derive from that table, while D and trimming were established from the DNA sequence. The table for this sample lists about 210,000 clones; around 88% of them were counted only once. Of the sample, 2% to 2.5% falls within the top ten clones.

Per the germline V gene (reference sequence), SGHNT is the CDR1 and YYREEE is the CDR2. The germline ends are 16 bases apart after V is trimmed by 3 bases and J by 4 bases. The CDR3 covers 15 residues, taking in both the cysteine and the phenylalanine. The kept DNA is CDR3 alone, 45 bases in frame from the first base. This sequence was found in a woman in her thirties or forties with acute COVID-19. Sequences were obtained from PBMCs or T cells enriched from blood (not recorded which). The sequence joins TRBV5-4 to TRBJ1-2, and TRBD1 may be the D gene, going by 5 matching bases. The CDR3 reads as follows: CASSSLRGSSYGYTF. The DNA sequence is as follows: TGTGCCAGCAGCTCCCTCCGGGGGAGCAGCTATGGCTACACCTTC.